Here is one T cell receptor (beta chain) with its context. The data were obtained in a study of blood T cell repertoires in COVID-19. For the study at large: Sites across the United States, Italy and Spain contributed samples from acute and convalescent COVID-19. T cells, B-cell-depleted T cells, or PBMCs provided the cDNA or gDNA that served as material.

Trimming stripped 1 base from V and 0 bases from J, with 10 bases between. Germline V gives CDR1 SGHNT, CDR2 YYREEE (reference sequence). The CDR3 spans 15 residues. In the authors' workflow: Reference gene primer amplification gave nucleated cell count estimates. Clones were read by immunoSEQ multiplex PCR, and TCRdb kept only the in-frame ones, dropping some. V and J calls and clone size are those listed in that table; D and trimming were worked out from the DNA. The top ten clones hold roughly 14% of a sample with around 61,000 clones, about 81% of them seen once. This receptor was taken from a man at least 80 years old with acute or convalescent COVID-19. The V and J genes are TRBV5-4 and TRBJ1-1; TRBD1 might be the D (6 bases). Material for sequencing was peripheral blood. The CDR3 nucleotides read TGTGCCAGCAGCTTGCCAGGGGATGTGAACACTGAAGCTTTCTTT. Protein product: CASSLPGDVNTEAFF.